Below, one T cell receptor (beta chain) is given with its context. This receptor's antigen is unknown. A much larger clone differs from this one at a single base, so this may be a read error. Hyperthyroidism patients were newly diagnosed, were aged 18 to 65 years, and had a disease duration under 2 months. Patients with other autoimmune diseases, uncontrolled infections, pregnancy or lactation were excluded. Clinical symptoms, serum thyroxine, TRAb, thyroid ultrasound and orbital computed tomography were used for diagnosis. Total RNA was extracted using Trizol reagent, and RNA quality was checked on an Agilent 2100 Bioanalyzer. This entry is derived from a study of Graves' ophthalmopathy and Graves' hyperthyroidism (dated by TCRdb to 2016 to 2019). Study-wide context: A patient counted as having stable hyperthyroidism if there was no progression to ophthalmopathy within 18 months of follow-up. For independent validation, a separate cohort was made up of approximately 18 hyperthyroidism patients plus 17 patients who later progressed from hyperthyroidism to ophthalmopathy. In roughly 6 hyperthyroidism patients, the T-cell repertoires found in thyroid tissue were compared with those found in blood. To explore V-J signatures that distinguish ophthalmopathy from hyperthyroidism, a discovery set of about a hundred patients was enrolled, made up of 40 to 45 with ophthalmopathy and roughly 57 with stable hyperthyroidism. In total, 135 blood samples were TCR-sequenced: approximately 40 ophthalmopathy, 80 or so hyperthyroidism and approximately 17 hyperthyroidism-to-ophthalmopathy patients. The study used signatures of the TCR beta repertoire to tell Graves' ophthalmopathy apart from Graves' hyperthyroidism and to predict which patients would progress to ophthalmopathy. Following sample collection, hyperthyroidism patients were given methimazole at a starting dose of 30 mg daily, and ophthalmopathy patients were given high-dose intravenous methylprednisolone. What the research found in general, with its limitations: The 13-signature model separated ophthalmopathy from stable hyperthyroidism with 85% to 90% sensitivity and approximately 81% specificity in cross-validation, and 80%/75% in the test set. No statistical method was used to predetermine the sample size, and group allocation was not hidden from the investigators. Among expanded thyroid clonotypes with frequency above 0.001, most also showed up in blood, which suggests that blood repertoires may reflect the thyroid immune response. In validation, the model predicted ophthalmopathy progression with about 71% sensitivity and approximately 75% specificity; approximately 12 predicted patients were CT-confirmed with GO in a median of approximately six months.

For repertoire sequencing, the TCR beta CDR3 regions were amplified from RNA transcripts. The first round of RT-PCR was done with HTBI primers and the Qiagen OneStep RT-PCR kit, and was followed by a second round of multiplex PCR, then size selection and purification. Libraries were sequenced on an Illumina HiSeq2000 using paired-end 100 bp reads. Per the source publication's procedure: Reads were processed with SOAPnuke, discarding reads with adapters, uncalled bases, mean Phred below 15, or no exact constant-primer or identifier match. COPE v1.2.5 was used to merge high-quality paired reads. Each unique nucleotide sequence was defined as a clonotype, and clonotypes were aligned to IMGT TRB V, D and J references with MiTCR v1.1. The analysis was limited to V-J combinations with a frequency above 0.0001, which together covered more than 99% of repertoires. A TCR clonal expansion and chaos score per V-J combination was defined as the ratio of F50 clonal expansion to chaos observed in the TCRdist matrix. Welch's t-statistics and random forest were used to reduce the features to some 13 V-J combinations, which were then used as input to a naive Bayes classifier. The similarity between thyroid and blood repertoires was quantified using the Morisita-Horn index. TCRdb's own reprocessing of the public reads used fastp at Q25 and MiXCR and kept productive beta chains. Identical CDR3 protein sequences are pooled into one entry, listed with their most common genes and DNA. The V and J calls, along with clone size, are taken from TCRdb and not from the paper's own processing. For this sample the table gives 560,000 or so distinct CDR3 sequences, of which about 40% were detected only once. The ten largest clonotypes hold about 4% of the sample.

CDR1 is given as SGHTA and CDR2 as FQGNSA, both from the germline V gene. Spanning cysteine to phenylalanine, the CDR3 consists of 15 amino acids. The read is trimmed to its CDR3 DNA, 45 bases read in frame from base 1. Source material: peripheral blood or thyroid tissue (not recorded which). This chain is built from TRBV7-2 and TRBJ1-1; the D gene identity is not certain. The TCR was taken from an adult man with Graves' hyperthyroidism. The nucleotide sequence reads TGTGCCAGCAGCTTAGAGGAGTTGATGAACACTGGAGCTTTCTTT. This gives the protein CASSLEELMNTGAFF.